The next 24 T cell receptor beta chains were all read from a single sample in a study of T cell clonality in common variable immunodeficiency. Repertoires were generated with immunoSEQ multiplex PCR, while TCRdb's copy carries only in-frame clones and drops some. The specimen has tens of thousands of clones, none found just once. Specimen: peripheral blood mononuclear cells. The receptors were gathered from a person aged 18 to 75 in good health.

This clone was found many times. Read sequence stops 3 residues before the CDR3 end, and the germline J gene provides the missing end. The gene calls are TRBV19 and TRBJ1-1; 7 positions agree with TRBD1. This CDR3 comprises 13 residues. The V and J ends lost 9 bases and 2 bases, in that order; junction bases with no gene match: 6. The germline V gene encodes CDR1 LNHDA and CDR2 SQIVND (reference sequence). The CDR3 here is CASQDRDNTEAFF. CDR3 DNA, as far as it was read: TGTGCCAGCCAAGACAGGGACAACACTGAA.

This clone was observed many times. A read error may produce the germline difference seen at one junction end. The read ends 3 residues shy of where the CDR3 ends; the end is completed using the germline J gene. V is TRBV4-2 and J is TRBJ2-6; no definite D call. Germline V CDR1 and CDR2: LGHNA, YNFKEQ. The CDR3 length is 16 residues. Incomplete CDR3 DNA: TGCGCCAGCAGCCAAGAATCCGGCTCTGGGGCCAACGTC. It yields the protein CASSQESGSGANV. The CDR3 in its entirety is CASSQESGSGANVLTF.

This clone appeared a few times. Mismatch with germline at one junction end may stem from a read error. The read ends 3 residues shy of where the CDR3 ends; the end is completed using the germline J gene. This same CDR3 is encoded by further DNA sequences in the sample. The chain uses TRBV5-1 and TRBJ1-2; possible D gene TRBD1, 5 bases. Germline CDR1 and CDR2: SGHRS and YFSETQ. The CDR3 consists of 13 residues. The CDR3 DNA, read in part, is TGCGCTAGCAGCCCCCAGGGTGACTATGGC. Its protein product is CASSPQGDYG. The complete CDR3 protein is CASSPQGDYGYTF.

Note on this clone: The read ends 3 residues early relative to the CDR3; the germline J gene fills the gap. This rearrangement joins TRBV5-1 to TRBJ1-2, with TRBD1 identical over 10 bases. Germline V gene lookup returns CDR1 SGHRS and CDR2 YFSETQ. The CDR3 is 15 amino acids. Incomplete CDR3 DNA: TGCGCCAGCAGCGCCACCGGGACAGGGGCAATAGGC. This gives the protein CASSATGTGAIG. The entire CDR3 protein reads CASSATGTGAIGYTF.

This clone was recorded many times. The CDR3 end is not reached by the read, which stops 3 residues before it; the germline J gene fills it in. The genes are TRBV13 and TRBJ2-6; 8 bases are a match to TRBD1. This CDR3 region has 16 residues. V gave up 5 bases and J gave up 1 base; unmatched junction bases: 4. Germline V gene data show CDR1 as PRHDT and CDR2 as FYEKMQ (reference sequence). The DNA read from the CDR3 is TGTGCCAGCAGCGCCCGACAGGGGTCTGGGGCCAACGTC. Amino acid sequence: CASSARQGSGANV. In full, the CDR3 reads CASSARQGSGANVLTF.

This clone has ten or more counts. The read terminates 3 residues before the CDR3 end, so the remaining end is supplied by the germline J gene. V gene TRBV7-3 combines with J gene TRBJ1-2; 7 bases fit TRBD1. The CDR3 contains 15 residues. Germline loops: CDR1 SGHTA, CDR2 FQGTGA. The CDR3 DNA, read in part, is TGTGCCAGCAGCCAAATGAGCGAGACAGGGCACGGC. It is translated as CASSQMSETGHG. The entire CDR3 reads CASSQMSETGHGYTF. The whole variable domain, remainder taken from reference TRBV7-3 and TRBJ1-2, is GAGVSQTPSNKVTEKGKYVELRCDPISGHTALYWYRQSLGQGPEFLIYFQGTGAADDSGLPNDRFFAVRPEGSVSTLKIQRTERGDSAVYLCASSQMSETGHGYTFGSGTRLTVV.

The table lists this clone with many counts. Read sequence stops 3 residues before the CDR3 end, and the germline J gene provides the missing end. V gene TRBV12-3 or TRBV12-4 combines with J gene TRBJ2-3, with no clear D. This CDR3 region has 14 residues. Trimming stripped 7 bases from V and 8 bases from J, with 19 bases between. Partial CDR3 DNA: TGTGCCAGCACCCTTATATCCCGTCAAGGTACG. It translates to CASTLISRQGT. In full, the CDR3 reads CASTLISRQGTQYF.

This clone was detected ten times or more. From the germline J gene comes the end of the CDR3, since the read stops 3 residues before it. The rearrangement links TRBV18 to TRBJ1-2, with unresolved D. The germline V gene has CDR1 KGHSH and CDR2 LQKENI. CDR3 length: 13 residues. With 1 base removed from V and 5 bases from J, the gap between germline ends came to 8 bases. This chain's CDR3 is CASSPRPGYGYTF. The sequenced part of the CDR3 DNA is TGTGCCAGCTCACCACGCCCGGGGTATGGC.

This clone was recorded many times. The read terminates 3 residues before the CDR3 end, so the remaining end is supplied by the germline J gene. This chain joins TRBV7-9 and TRBJ1-2; 10 bases agree with TRBD1. The CDR3 is 14 residues long. V was pared by 3 bases and J by 4 bases, with 2 bases of the junction left unmatched. Per the germline V gene, CDR1 is SEHNR and CDR2 is FQNEAQ (reference sequence). The CDR3 bases that were read are TGTGCCAGCAGCTTCCGGGACAGGGGCTATGGC. Translated: CASSFRDRGYG. The CDR3 in full is CASSFRDRGYGYTF.

At least ten counts were recorded for this clone. The read gets to within 3 residues of the CDR3 end, and the germline J gene fills in the rest. The chain couples TRBV6-2 or TRBV6-3 to TRBJ1-2; D remains unclear. The V gene lost 6 bases and the J gene lost 6 bases, with 17 bases spanning the gap. CDR3 length: 14 amino acids. Per germline, CDR1 MNHEY and CDR2 SVGEGT. Here the CDR3 reads CASSQNRPRDGYTF. The CDR3 bases that were read are TGTGCCAGCAGCCAAAATCGACCGCGGGATGGC.

Worth noting for this clone: The missing CDR3 end, 3 residues past where the read stops, is filled in from the germline J gene. This chain connects TRBV5-1 to TRBJ1-2; 9 bases align to TRBD1. CDR3 size: 14 residues. The trim removed 7 bases at V and 4 bases at J, leaving 8 bases unmatched. Germline CDR1 is SGHRS and CDR2 is YFSETQ. The CDR3 bases that were read are TGCGCCAGCGCGAGGACAGGGGTGGGCTATGGC. Protein sequence: CASARTGVGYG. In full, the CDR3 reads CASARTGVGYGYTF.

Many counts were recorded for this clone. The CDR3 extends 3 residues past the end of the read, so its final part is completed from the germline J gene. The V gene is TRBV5-4, the J gene TRBJ2-2; no definite D call. Trimming shortened V by 4 bases and J by 1 base, and 8 bases separated the two germline ends. CDR1 and CDR2 from the germline V gene are SGHNT and YYREEE (reference sequence). The CDR3 sequence is 14 residues long. The CDR3 loop reads CASSRLVNTGELFF. The covered CDR3 bases are TGTGCCAGCAGCCGACTTGTGAACACCGGGGAG. Full variable domain (outside the CDR3, taken from reference TRBV5-4 and TRBJ2-2): ETGVTQSPTHLIKTRGQQVTLRCSSQSGHNTVSWYQQALGQGPQFIFQYYREEENGRGNFPPRFSGLQFPNYSSELNVNALELDDSALYLCASSRLVNTGELFFGEGSRLTVL.

This clone was seen at least ten times. Read coverage stops 3 residues before the CDR3 terminus; the germline J gene supplies the remainder. The chain is built from TRBV4-2 and TRBJ2-1; TRBD1 might be the D (5 bases). V was pared by 0 bases and J by 6 bases, with 15 bases between. CDR1 LGHNA and CDR2 YNFKEQ come from the germline V gene. This CDR3 is built from 16 residues. Partial CDR3 DNA: TGTGCCAGCAGCCAAGATTTGCCAGGGTCAGGCAATGAG. Protein product: CASSQDLPGSGNE. In full, the CDR3 reads CASSQDLPGSGNEQFF.

This clone was counted ten times or more. The germline gene is not matched at one end of the junction; a read error may be the cause. The CDR3 is cut off 3 residues early in the read; its end comes from the germline J gene. The V call is TRBV7-3, the J call TRBJ2-3; D perhaps matches TRBD2 (5 bases). This CDR3 is built from 14 residues. Germline V lookup: CDR1 SGHTA, CDR2 FQGTGA. This CDR3 is CASSHSGATDAQYF. CDR3 bases read: TGTGCCAGCAGCCACAGCGGTGCCACAGATGCG.

This clone showed up many times. Sequencing ends 3 residues short of the CDR3 end; the germline J gene provides the rest. The V and J genes are TRBV7-2 and TRBJ1-1; D remains ambiguous. CDR3 size: 13 residues. V was clipped by 5 bases and J by 3 bases, with 10 bases between them. Looked up from germline, CDR1 is SGHTA and CDR2 is FQGNSA. The sequenced part of the CDR3 DNA is TGTGCCAGCAGCCCTTGGCGGGACACTGAA. Protein product: CASSPWRDTE. The whole CDR3 region reads CASSPWRDTEAFF.

Many counts were recorded for this clone. The CDR3 end falls 3 residues outside the read, so it is completed with the germline J gene. The chain uses TRBV5-6 and TRBJ1-2; D may be TRBD1 (6 bases). CDR1 is SGHDT and CDR2 is YYEEEE in the germline V gene. The CDR3 is 14 residues long. The CDR3 DNA, read in part, is TGTGCCAGCAGCTTGGCCCAGGGGCGCTCAGGC. It is translated as CASSLAQGRSG. The entire CDR3 protein is CASSLAQGRSGYTF.

This clone was seen ten or more times. The sequence runs out 3 residues before the end of the CDR3; the remainder is reconstructed from the germline J gene. The J gene is TRBJ2-1, the V gene TRBV5-1; 9 positions match TRBD2. Trimming at V came to 4 bases and at J to 9 bases, leaving 11 bases not matched to a gene. Germline CDR1 reads SGHRS; CDR2 reads YFSETQ. This CDR3 has 15 residues. The CDR3 reads CASSLSGGFRGEQFF. The CDR3 bases that were read are TGCGCCAGCAGCCTTAGCGGGGGATTCCGGGGTGAG. The whole variable domain, remainder taken from reference TRBV5-1 and TRBJ2-1, is KAGVTQTPRYLIKTRGQQVTLSCSPISGHRSVSWYQQTPGQGLQFLFEYFSETQRNKGNFPGRFSGRQFSNSRSEMNVSTLELGDSALYLCASSLSGGFRGEQFFGPGTRLTVL.

As to this clone: The sequenced fragment ends 3 residues before the CDR3 boundary, so the rest is inferred from the germline J gene. The V and J genes are TRBV2 and TRBJ1-6, with D possibly TRBD1 on 5 matching bases. The CDR3 totals 15 residues. Between the trimmed V and J ends, which lost 2 bases and 2 bases, there was a span of 7 bases. Per germline, CDR1 SNHLY and CDR2 FYNNEI. This CDR3 is CASSEQGTYNSPLHF. The sequenced CDR3 bases are TGTGCCAGCAGTGAACAGGGTACCTATAATTCACCC.

This clone appeared many times. The missing CDR3 end, 3 residues past where the read stops, is filled in from the germline J gene. This sequence joins TRBV7-3 and TRBJ2-7; D uncertain. CDR3 size: 13 residues. The germline CDR1 and CDR2 sequences are SGHTA and FQGTGA. V lost 5 bases and J 3 bases, leaving 11 bases between the germline ends. The CDR3: CASSPGPGYEQYF. Partial CDR3 DNA: TGTGCCAGCAGCCCCGGCCCAGGCTACGAG.

This clone was counted ten times or more. The observed sequence ends 3 residues before the CDR3 terminus, with the missing tail filled in from the germline J gene. The V gene is TRBV7-2, the J gene TRBJ2-1; D not resolved. The CDR3 runs to 16 residues. V lost 0 bases, J lost 0 bases, and 9 bases lay in between. Per germline, CDR1 SGHTA and CDR2 FQGNSA. CDR3 sequence: CASSLARSNSYNEQFF. CDR3 bases read: TGTGCCAGCAGCTTAGCGCGGAGTAACTCCTACAATGAG.

This clone was counted many times. The read comes to an end 3 residues before the CDR3 does, leaving the germline J gene to fill in the end. The chain joins TRBV7-8 to TRBJ1-1, with 11 bases fitting TRBD1. Trimming took 6 bases from V and 1 from J; bases not matched to a gene: 7. Germline CDR1 and CDR2: SGHVS and FQNEAQ. The CDR3 covers 16 residues. Incomplete CDR3 DNA: TGTGCCAGCAGACCGGGACAGGGGGAAGGGAACACTGAA. Encoded protein: CASRPGQGEGNTE. The full-length CDR3 reads as CASRPGQGEGNTEAFF.

This clone was counted ten times or more. The DNA ends 3 residues before the CDR3 does, and the rest of the CDR3 is filled in from the germline J gene. The chain combines TRBV6-4 with TRBJ2-3, with D possibly being TRBD1 (6 bases). The CDR3 has 15 residues. With 3 bases removed from V and 2 bases from J, the gap between germline ends came to 12 bases. Germline V gene sequence: CDR1 MRHNA, CDR2 SNTAGT. The CDR3 bases that were read are TGTGCCAGCAGTGAGACGACAGGCCCCACAGATACG. As protein: CASSETTGPTDT. The whole CDR3 region reads CASSETTGPTDTQYF.

This clone was recorded at least ten times. The read gets to within 3 residues of the CDR3 end, and the germline J gene fills in the rest. The rearrangement uses TRBV10-3 and TRBJ1-1; 7 bases align to TRBD1. Per the germline V gene, CDR1 is ENHRY and CDR2 is SYGVKD. After removal of 0 bases from V and 0 bases from J, the junction contained 10 bases not matched to a gene. The CDR3 sequence is 18 residues long. This CDR3 is CAISESITPTGLNTEAFF. CDR3 bases read: TGTGCCATCAGTGAGTCCATAACGCCGACAGGGCTGAACACTGAA.

This clone has at least ten counts. The read gets to within 3 residues of the CDR3 end, and the germline J gene fills in the rest. This chain joins TRBV5-1 and TRBJ2-7, with 10 bases aligning to TRBD2. Trimming took 2 bases from V and 0 from J; bases not matched to a gene: 8. Germline V lookup: CDR1 SGHRS, CDR2 YFSETQ. This CDR3 spans 17 amino acids. The sequenced part of the CDR3 DNA is TGCGCCAGCAGCTTAGGGGCTGGGACTAGCGTCTCCTACGAG. Translating it yields CASSLGAGTSVSYE. The entire CDR3 is CASSLGAGTSVSYEQYF.